This TCR beta chain came from a study of blood T cell repertoires in COVID-19 (dated by TCRdb to 2018 to 2020). Background on the whole study: Samples from collaborators originated in the United States, Italy and Spain and spanned both the acute and convalescent phases of COVID-19. The material from the prospective study consisted of cDNA or gDNA derived from T cells, B-cell-depleted T cells, or PBMCs. Deeply sampled blood TCRbeta repertoires from subjects exposed to, actively infected with, or recovered from COVID-19 were included in the dataset. The repertoires were released in a freely available public database intended as a resource for research on the immune response to SARS-CoV-2. The samples were drawn from two sources: the first 160 participants of the ongoing ImmuneRACE study, and 1,000 to 1,500 subjects contributed by 6 global collaborators. Nearly every sample came with metadata listing a de-identified subject ID, COVID-19 status, age in years and sex. HLA class I and class II types, where available, came from metadata supplied by the sample provider rather than from assay-based typing. Study-level results and caveats: The quantity of clinical and demographic metadata differed by source and by participant and was supplied without curation.

Remarks on this clone: Its antigen is still unknown. Per-nucleotide qualities are absent, and no much larger clonotype sits a single base away.

TCRbeta CDR3 regions were amplified from genomic DNA using the immunoSEQ Assay, a bias-controlled multiplex PCR. The published analysis was carried out like this. The number of nucleated cells in each sample was estimated by amplification of reference gene primers within the assay. To quantify the absolute abundance of each unique TCRbeta CDR3 rearrangement, sequence reads were collapsed and filtered. For each sample, productive Simpson clonality was calculated as the square root of Simpson's diversity index across productive rearrangements. The table comes from immuneACCESS by way of TCRdb, which keeps in-frame sequences with V and J called. Part of the clones is missing from these tables; in studies checked, under half for an unresolved V gene and the rest for unknown reasons. The V and J calls and clone size are taken from that table; D and trimming were inferred from the DNA. The sample table shows 100,000 or so clones, and 84% are seen once. The top ten clonotypes cover 3.5% to 5% of the sample.

The collaborating institutions used their own protocols to collect whole blood in K2EDTA tubes. For TCRbeta analysis, collaborator samples were shipped as frozen whole blood, as isolated PBMCs, or as DNA extracted from either sample type. Per the germline V gene, KGHSH is the CDR1 and LQKENI is the CDR2. Trimming at the junction amounts to 3 bases on V and 5 bases on J, and the germline ends lie 11 bases apart. The CDR3 covers 14 residues, taking in both the cysteine and the phenylalanine. CDR3 DNA only is kept here, 42 bases in frame from base 1. This sequence originates from a human donor in a cohort sampled during active COVID-19. Sequenced sample: peripheral blood. The chain was built from TRBV18 and TRBJ2-1; TRBD1 is a possible D gene, resting on 6 matching bases. The DNA is TGTGCCAGCTCACCCATCCACAGGGACAATGAGCAGTTCTTC. Protein translation: CASSPIHRDNEQFF.